This TCR beta chain came from a study of OX40 agonist ivuxolimab in advanced cancers. Study-wide results and limits: In general, CD8+ T cells held more expanded clones than CD4+ did, on average.

To note about this clone: Its antigen is undetermined.

In germline, CDR1 is SGHAT, CDR2 FQNNGV. V gave up 1 base and J gave up 5 bases, with 15 bases separating them. The CDR3 is made up of 15 amino acids. Clones were read by immunoSEQ multiplex PCR, and TCRdb kept only the in-frame ones, dropping some. This table holds some 97,000 clones, approximately 90% found once. This clonotype was sampled from an adult with an advanced solid tumor such as melanoma, head and neck, liver or kidney cancer. Sequencing used CD4+ or CD8+ T cells sorted from blood, obtained in a trial of the OX40 agonist ivuxolimab. The chain combines TRBV11-2 with TRBJ2-7; tentatively, D is TRBD2 (5 bases). As DNA, the CDR3 is TGTGCCAGCAGCTTAGTGGTGGGAGCCCCCAACGAGCAGTACTTC. Residues: CASSLVVGAPNEQYF.